The 18 T cell receptor beta chains below all came from one sample that was sequenced in a study of shared clonotypes between healthy human individuals. The data were produced by immunoSEQ multiplex PCR, yet TCRdb's version contains in-frame clones alone and is incomplete. The data show a few million clones, around 90% seen once. The sample consisted of naive CD4+ T cells from PBMCs. Described subset: CD45RA+ positively selected. The receptors shown here come from a man aged 18 to 35 in good health. Some clones in this sample may be carry-over from other donors' samples.

The rearrangement links TRBV27 to TRBJ1-1; D not certain. V gave up 2 bases and J gave up 0 bases, with 13 bases separating them. The CDR3 has 16 residues. CDR1 MNHEY and CDR2 SMNVEV come from the germline V gene (reference sequence). The CDR3 nucleotides read TGTGCCAGCAGTTTAAGATTACTAGACATGAACACTGAAGCTTTCTTT. As protein: CASSLRLLDMNTEAFF.

This sequence joins TRBV4-2 and TRBJ1-5; 7 bases map to TRBD1. V gave up 0 bases and J gave up 0 bases; unmatched junction bases: 11. This CDR3 region has 19 residues. Germline V lookup: CDR1 LGHNA, CDR2 YNFKEQ. Here the CDR3 DNA reads TGTGCCAGCAGCCAAGATCGAGGGGGCCCAAATTATAGCAATCAGCCCCAGCATTTT. Its translation: CASSQDRGGPNYSNQPQHF.

The chain carries TRBV15 and TRBJ2-2; D gene unclear. This CDR3 has 11 residues. The V end was cut by 8 bases, the J end by 6 bases, with 7 bases between. Germline V lookup: CDR1 LNHNV, CDR2 YYDKDF (reference sequence). CDR3 region: CATWGAGELFF. The CDR3 DNA sequence: TGTGCCACCTGGGGTGCCGGGGAGCTGTTTTTT.

Comment on this clone: The same CDR3 is also encoded by other DNA sequences in this sample. V and J are TRBV5-1 and TRBJ2-1; TRBD2 is a possible D gene (5 bases). This CDR3 is 13 amino acids long. Per germline, CDR1 SGHRS and CDR2 YFSETQ. V was trimmed by 0 bases and J by 9 bases, leaving 10 bases between them. DNA for the CDR3: TGCGCCAGCAGCTTGGCCACGAGCGGTGAGCAGTTCTTC. It translates to CASSLATSGEQFF.

The V call is TRBV9, the J call TRBJ2-3; possible D gene TRBD1, 6 bases. This CDR3 is 15 amino acids long. CDR1 SGDLS and CDR2 YYNGEE come from the germline V gene. V shed 5 bases and J shed 2 bases, with 15 bases lying between them. CDR3 in DNA: TGTGCCAGCAGACCTCCAGGGGCCCTCACAGATACGCAGTATTTT. It codes for CASRPPGALTDTQYF.

This clone appeared a single time. The J gene is TRBJ2-2, the V gene TRBV7-3, with D perhaps TRBD1 or TRBD2 (5 bases each). The CDR3 length is 16 residues. V lost 6 bases to trimming and J lost 3 bases, with 17 bases between them. Germline-derived CDR1 and CDR2 are SGHTA and FQGTGA. The CDR3 protein is CASSLSGTPYTGELFF. The CDR3 nucleotides read TGTGCCAGCAGTCTCTCCGGGACGCCCTACACCGGGGAGCTGTTTTTT.

The rearrangement uses TRBV28 and TRBJ2-7, with D possibly being TRBD1 (5 bases). Germline V gene sequence: CDR1 MDHEN, CDR2 SYDVKM. The CDR3 extends over 16 amino acids. The V gene lost 5 bases and the J gene lost 2 bases, with 19 bases spanning the gap. CDR3 sequence: CASSPTTAQGTYEQYF. In DNA, the CDR3 is TGTGCCAGCAGTCCAACGACAGCCCAAGGGACCTACGAGCAGTACTTC.

The V and J genes are TRBV19 and TRBJ1-5; D is possibly TRBD1 (6 bases). Germline-derived CDR1 and CDR2 are LNHDA and SQIVND (reference sequence). V shed 3 bases and J shed 7 bases, with 16 bases lying between them. The CDR3 sequence is 15 residues long. CDR3 protein: CASSIRSGGPQPQHF. The CDR3 nucleotides read TGTGCCAGTAGTATTAGATCGGGGGGCCCACAGCCCCAGCATTTT.

This CDR3 is CASSLAAADTAKNIQYF. The CDR3 nucleotides are TGTGCCAGCAGTTTAGCAGCGGCGGACACAGCCAAAAACATTCAGTACTTC. This chain joins TRBV28 and TRBJ2-4; either TRBD1 or TRBD2 may supply D (5 bases each). Trimming left V 2 bases short and J 0 bases short, with 14 bases between. CDR1 and CDR2 from the germline V gene are MDHEN and SYDVKM. CDR3 length equals 17 residues.

Concerning this clone itself: Other DNA sequences in the same sample also yield this CDR3. V is TRBV29-1 and J is TRBJ2-5; no clear D. Trimming removed 4 bases at V and 2 bases at J, with 2 bases between. The length of the CDR3 is 10 residues. Germline values: CDR1 SQVTM, CDR2 ANQGSEA. CDR3 residues: CSVVQETQYF. DNA of the CDR3: TGCAGCGTTGTGCAAGAGACCCAGTACTTC.

The chain carries TRBV27 and TRBJ1-5; 8 bases fit TRBD1. With 4 bases clipped from V and 6 bases from J, the junction kept 11 bases outside the gene matches. CDR1 and CDR2 from the germline V gene are MNHEY and SMNVEV (reference sequence). This CDR3 has 16 residues. The CDR3 coding sequence is TGTGCCAGCAGTTCCTTCCAGGGGGCAGGCGGTCAGCCCCAGCATTTT. This encodes CASSSFQGAGGQPQHF.

This sequence joins TRBV4-3 and TRBJ1-4, with D uncertain. With 4 bases removed from V and 7 bases from J, the gap between germline ends came to 10 bases. Germline V gives CDR1 LGHNA, CDR2 YSLEER. CDR3 length: 13 residues. This CDR3 reads CASSRRIGEKLFF. CDR3 in DNA: TGCGCCAGCAGCCGACGGATTGGTGAAAAACTGTTTTTT.

Written as DNA, the CDR3 is TGCGCCAGCAGCGGGGGGAGGACTAGCGGCGGTGGGGACTACGAGCAGTACTTC. Translated: CASSGGRTSGGGDYEQYF. This sequence joins TRBV5-1 and TRBJ2-7; 10 positions agree with TRBD2. CDR3 length: 18 amino acids. Germline V gene data show CDR1 as SGHRS and CDR2 as YFSETQ. V was clipped by 4 bases and J by 3 bases; unmatched bases: 16.

The rearrangement links TRBV5-4 to TRBJ2-3, with a possible D match to TRBD1 (6 bases). The CDR3 is 15 amino acids. The V gene's germline CDR1 is SGHNT and CDR2 YYREEE (reference sequence). The V gene lost 1 base and the J gene lost 0 bases, with 9 bases spanning the gap. This chain's CDR3 is CASSLSQGSTDTQYF. The DNA for the CDR3 is TGTGCCAGCAGCTTGTCACAGGGAAGCACAGATACGCAGTATTTT.

The CDR3 here is CASSLVVYNEQFF. The CDR3 region has the DNA TGTGCCAGCAGCTTAGTAGTTTACAATGAGCAGTTCTTC. V and J are TRBV11-2 and TRBJ2-1; D gene uncertain. The germline CDR1 and CDR2 sequences are SGHAT and FQNNGV. V was clipped by 1 base and J by 4 bases, with 5 bases between them. CDR3 size: 13 residues. The whole variable domain, remainder taken from reference TRBV11-2 and TRBJ2-1, is EAGVAQSPRYKIIEKRQSVAFWCNPISGHATLYWYQQILGQGPKLLIQFQNNGVVDDSQLPKDRFSAERLKGVDSTLKIQPAKLEDSAVYLCASSLVVYNEQFFGPGTRLTVL.

This chain joins TRBV6-6 and TRBJ1-2; D remains ambiguous. V was shortened by 4 bases and J by 2 bases, with 8 bases between the two germline ends. Per germline, CDR1 MNHNY and CDR2 SVGAGI (reference sequence). This CDR3 has 13 amino acids. CDR3 sequence (DNA): TGTGCCAGCAGTTCCGGACGGAACTATGGCTACACCTTC. This encodes CASSSGRNYGYTF.

Written as DNA, the CDR3 is TGTGCCAGTAGTACCGACAGGTACTCCTACGAGCAGTACTTC. Translating it yields CASSTDRYSYEQYF. The V call is TRBV19, the J call TRBJ2-7; a possible D gene is TRBD1 (6 bases). Germline V CDR1 and CDR2: LNHDA, SQIVND (reference sequence). Trimming cost V 4 bases and J 0 bases, with 10 bases left between them. The CDR3 sequence is 14 residues long.

The chain uses TRBV5-4 and TRBJ1-5; a possible D gene is TRBD1 (5 bases). Per the germline V gene, CDR1 is SGHNT and CDR2 is YYREEE (reference sequence). The CDR3 has 14 residues. Between the trimmed V and J ends, which lost 0 bases and 3 bases, there was a span of 7 bases. CDR3 residues: CASSLDGTNQPQHF. As DNA, the CDR3 is TGTGCCAGCAGCTTGGACGGGACCAATCAGCCCCAGCATTTT.